Given below is one TCR beta chain in context. This entry comes from a study of blood T cell repertoires in COVID-19. Sequencing used immunoSEQ multiplex PCR; TCRdb keeps in-frame clones, though not all of them. The table lists approximately 670,000 clones, just under 90% of them singletons. This TCR was sampled from a woman aged 18-29 years with acute or convalescent COVID-19. Specimen: peripheral blood.

In DNA, the CDR3 is TGTGCCAGCAGCCAGGGAAGGGGCGGGGGGACCACAGATACGCAGTATTTT. Protein product: CASSQGRGGGTTDTQYF. The J gene is TRBJ2-3, the V gene TRBV4-2; 8 nucleotides agree with TRBD2. CDR1 is LGHNA, CDR2 YNFKEQ, per germline. The CDR3 is 17 residues long. Germline trimming cut 3 bases from V and 2 bases from J; bases unmatched to any gene: 10.